A selection of T cell receptor beta chains follows, all from one sample in a study of T cells in Graves' hyperthyroidism and ophthalmopathy. Using its own MiXCR run on the multiplex PCR reads, TCRdb lists one record per CDR3 protein. Counted here are fewer than 750,000 distinct CDR3 sequences, about 14% occurring once; the ten biggest clones make up approximately 13%. The sample consisted of blood. These TCRs come from a woman aged 45-65 years with Graves' ophthalmopathy. Each CDR3 is given with its conserved first and last residue. A D gene is named only where the DNA matches it firmly. For some rows the clone size is stated as once, few or many, or as a class when expanded; others skip it.

>-|-|TRBV11-2|TRBJ2-7
CASVLGTGEVYEQYF
TGTGCCAGCGTCTTAGGAACGGGAGAGGTCTACGAGCAGTACTTC
>-|few|TRBV5-8|TRBJ1-2
CASSLDLGHGYTF
TGTGCCAGCAGCTTGGACCTAGGACATGGCTACACCTTC
>-|few|TRBV28|TRBJ2-7
CASSLVTPNMEEQYF
TGTGCCAGCAGCCTGGTCACTCCGAACATGGAGGAGCAGTACTTC
>-|many|TRBV28|TRBJ1-6
CASSLPVGLGVSPLHF
TGTGCCAGCAGTTTACCAGTGGGGCTGGGGGTTTCACCCCTCCACTTT
>TRBD1|-|TRBV10-3|TRBJ1-1
CAIRLGQGAVGTEAFF
TGTGCCATCAGGCTGGGACAGGGGGCTGTGGGAACTGAAGCTTTCTTT
>TRBD2|-|TRBV14|TRBJ2-3
CASSQSGTSGTFTDTQYF
TGTGCCAGCAGCCAATCCGGGACTAGCGGGACCTTCACAGATACGCAGTATTTT
>-|many|TRBV7-8|TRBJ2-4
CASSLRSPKNIQYF
TGTGCCAGCAGCTTAAGATCCCCCAAAAACATTCAGTACTTC
>TRBD1|many|TRBV12-3/TRBV12-4|TRBJ2-1
CASTKDRGLINEQFF
TGTGCCAGCACCAAAGACAGGGGTCTTATCAATGAGCAGTTCTTC
>-|few|TRBV4-1|TRBJ2-1
CASSQDPTGTFNNEQFF
TGCGCCAGCAGCCAAGATCCAACAGGGACCTTCAACAATGAGCAGTTCTTC
>TRBD1|-|TRBV6-1|TRBJ1-6
CASRTTGDGPPLHF
TGTGCCAGCAGAACGACAGGGGACGGGCCACCCCTCCACTTT
>TRBD2|-|TRBV7-3|TRBJ2-7
CASRTSGYEQYF
TGTGCCAGCAGGACTAGCGGTTACGAGCAGTACTTC
>-|-|TRBV7-3|TRBJ2-6
CASSPPGISGANVLTF
TGTGCCAGCAGCCCCCCCGGGATCTCTGGGGCCAACGTCCTGACTTTC
>TRBD2|few|TRBV6-2/TRBV6-3|TRBJ2-5
CASSYWGSGRSQETQYF
TGTGCCAGCAGTTACTGGGGAAGCGGGAGGTCGCAAGAGACCCAGTACTTC
>TRBD1|many|TRBV5-5|TRBJ2-1
CASSLGDRGPPYNEQFF
TGTGCCAGCAGCTTGGGGGACAGGGGGCCCCCCTACAATGAGCAGTTCTTC
>-|many|TRBV6-1|TRBJ2-3
CASSDRRGGTDTQYF
TGTGCCAGCAGTGATAGAAGGGGGGGCACAGATACGCAGTATTTT
>TRBD1|few|TRBV19|TRBJ2-2
CASSIDTGAVFDTGELFF
TGTGCCAGTAGTATAGATACAGGGGCGGTATTCGACACCGGGGAGCTGTTTTTT
>-|many|TRBV15|TRBJ2-5
CATSRDMTSQETQYF
TGTGCCACCAGCAGAGACATGACTTCGCAAGAGACCCAGTACTTC
>TRBD2|many|TRBV6-2/TRBV6-3|TRBJ2-1
CASSYSTAGGDYEQFF
TGTGCCAGCAGTTACTCGACGGCGGGAGGGGATTATGAGCAGTTCTTC
>TRBD2|-|TRBV4-3|TRBJ2-7
CASSHGTSNYEQYF
TGCGCCAGCAGCCATGGGACTAGCAACTACGAGCAGTACTTC